This entry is about one T cell receptor (beta chain). Produced via immunoSEQ multiplex PCR; TCRdb's table is partial and in-frame only. The table has roughly 30,000 clones, about nine tenths seen once. The source of the sample is a study of neoadjuvant nivolumab and ipilimumab in lung cancer. The CDR3 length is 16 residues. Germline V gives CDR1 SGHRS, CDR2 YFSETQ. After removal of 4 bases from V and 6 bases from J, the junction contained 12 bases not matched to a gene. The receptor's source is an adult with non-small cell lung cancer. The specimen comprised peripheral blood, sampled after neoadjuvant nivolumab, alone or with ipilimumab, at or shortly before surgery. The chain recombines TRBV5-1 with TRBJ2-3; 9 bases align to TRBD1. CDR3 region: CASSPVPPQGADTQYF. CDR3 sequence (DNA): TGCGCCAGCAGCCCCGTCCCACCACAGGGGGCGGATACGCAGTATTTT.